The next 30 T cell receptor beta chains were all read from a single sample in a study of CD8+CD57+ T cells in acquired aplastic anemia. According to the study, genomic DNA was the template for TCR beta VDJ and CDR3 profiling. Each CDR3 protein is one row after TCRdb ran MiXCR on the reads. This repertoire shows around 190,000 distinct CDR3 sequences, 61% found once; its top ten account for about 29%. The material sequenced was sorted CD4+, CD8+, or CD8+CD57+ T cells (not recorded which) from PBMCs. These receptors were obtained from a human donor in good health.

This clonotype appeared many times. The CDR3 loop reads CASSEAVGMAGGPEAFF. CDR3 in DNA: TGTGCCAGCAGTGAAGCTGTGGGAATGGCAGGGGGCCCTGAAGCTTTCTTT. This chain links TRBV6-1 with TRBJ1-1; 8 bases line up with TRBD1. Per the germline V gene, CDR1 is MNHNS and CDR2 is SASEGT. J was trimmed by 6 bases and V by 0 bases; bases with no gene match: 12. The CDR3 contains 17 residues.

A word on this clonotype: A read error may account for a junction end that differs from germline. The chain joins TRBV7-6 to TRBJ1-6, with a tentative D call TRBD1 (6 bases). The germline V gene encodes CDR1 SGHVS and CDR2 FNYEAQ. This CDR3 spans 10 amino acids. DNA for the CDR3: TGTGCCAGCAGCCTAGGGGGACAAAGGTTT. Translating it yields CASSLGGQRF. The full variable domain, its missing parts supplied by reference TRBV7-6 and TRBJ1-6, is GAGVSQSPRYKVTKRGQDVALRCDPISGHVSLYWYRQALGQGPEFLTYFNYEAQQDKSGLPNDRFSAERPEGSISTLTIQRTEQRDSAMYRCASSLGGQRFGNGTRLTVT.

The CDR3 sequence: CASSRGVGSPLHF. The CDR3 DNA sequence: TGTGCCAGCAGTCGGGGGGTGGGGTCACCCCTCCACTTT. The V call is TRBV6-5, the J call TRBJ1-6; D may be TRBD1 (5 bases). V lost 5 bases, J lost 10 bases, and 12 bases lay in between. Per germline, CDR1 MNHEY and CDR2 SVGAGI. The CDR3 totals 13 residues.

This chain joins TRBV20-1 and TRBJ1-2, with D hard to call. V was trimmed by 5 bases and J by 6 bases, leaving 19 bases between them. Per the germline V gene, CDR1 is DFQATT and CDR2 is SNEGSKA (reference sequence). The CDR3 runs 14 residues. Written as DNA, the CDR3 is TGCAGTGCTTCGATACAGTTCCCCGGGGATGGCTACACCTTC. Translating it yields CSASIQFPGDGYTF.

This chain connects TRBV10-1 to TRBJ2-1; D is uncertain. CDR1 and CDR2 from the germline V gene are WNHNN and SYGVQD (reference sequence). The CDR3 length is 13 residues. V was pared by 0 bases and J by 9 bases, with 9 bases between. The CDR3 DNA sequence: TGCGCCAGCAGTGAGTCGGGCAAAGCTGAGCAGTTCTTC. It encodes CASSESGKAEQFF.

The chain links TRBV19 to TRBJ2-2, with 13 bases identical to TRBD2. V dropped 6 bases and J dropped 4; count of bases not matched to a gene: 5. CDR1 is LNHDA and CDR2 is SQIVND in the germline V gene (reference sequence). The CDR3 has 16 amino acids. Here the CDR3 DNA reads TGTGCCAGTAGAAGGACTAGCGGGAGAAGCACCGGGGAGCTGTTTTTT. Translating gives CASRRTSGRSTGELFF.

This clonotype occurred once. The chain has TRBV20-1 and TRBJ1-6; 9 bases are shared with TRBD1. The germline V gene encodes CDR1 DFQATT and CDR2 SNEGSKA (reference sequence). The CDR3 is made up of 17 amino acids. Trimming removed 6 bases from V and 0 bases from J; junction bases left unmatched: 9. CDR3 sequence reads: CSAKGQGLSSYNSPLHF. As DNA, the CDR3 is TGCAGTGCCAAGGGACAGGGCCTCAGCTCCTATAATTCACCCCTCCACTTT.

V and J are TRBV6-6 and TRBJ2-7; maybe TRBD2 (6 bases). The CDR3 loop spans 15 amino acids. V gave up 0 bases and J gave up 1 base, with 10 bases separating them. Germline V lookup: CDR1 MNHNY, CDR2 SVGAGI (reference sequence). The CDR3: CASSYSGGASYEQYV. As DNA, the CDR3 is TGTGCCAGCAGTTACTCAGGCGGGGCATCCTACGAGCAGTACGTC.

V gene TRBV20-1 combines with J gene TRBJ1-1; D is unresolved. This CDR3 is built from 14 residues. The germline V gene has CDR1 DFQATT and CDR2 SNEGSKA (reference sequence). V lost 0 bases and J lost 4, with 12 bases in between. This chain's CDR3 is CSARDGGVGTEAFF. The CDR3 coding sequence is TGCAGTGCTAGAGATGGTGGGGTGGGCACTGAAGCTTTCTTT.

The table lists this clonotype with a few counts. This sequence joins TRBV4-2 and TRBJ2-7; no clear D. V was pared by 0 bases and J by 6 bases, with 12 bases between. The germline V gene has CDR1 LGHNA and CDR2 YNFKEQ. The CDR3 has 14 amino acids. CDR3 amino acids: CASSQEVEVGEQYF. The CDR3, as DNA: TGTGCCAGCAGCCAAGAGGTTGAGGTGGGCGAGCAGTACTTC.

Worth noting for this clonotype: The junction shows a germline mismatch at one end, possibly a read error. The V call is TRBV7-9, the J call TRBJ2-7, with 7 bases matching TRBD2. This CDR3 contains 14 residues. The germline CDR1 and CDR2 sequences are SEHNR and FQNEAQ (reference sequence). CDR3 sequence reads: CASSERDALHPTSF. The CDR3 nucleotides are TGTGCCAGCAGCGAGCGGGACGCCCTTCACCCGACCAGCTTC.

The genes are TRBV20-1 and TRBJ2-1, with 8 bases aligning to TRBD1. J lost 8 bases, V lost 3 bases, and 9 bases had no gene match. Germline V gives CDR1 DFQATT, CDR2 SNEGSKA (reference sequence). The CDR3 runs to 14 residues. The CDR3 DNA follows: TGCAGTGCTAGTCCGGGGCAGGGGGCTGATGAGCAGTTCTTC. Translating it yields CSASPGQGADEQFF.

The genes are TRBV24-1 and TRBJ1-1; 9 positions match TRBD1. Per germline, CDR1 KGHDR and CDR2 SFDVKD. The CDR3 runs 14 residues. V lost 4 bases to trimming and J lost 5 bases; unmatched junction nucleotides: 4. CDR3 bases: TGTGCCACCAGTGACACGGGACAGGGAACTGAAGCTTTCTTT. It yields the protein CATSDTGQGTEAFF.

This clonotype occurred many times. The chain employs TRBV7-9 and TRBJ2-3, with TRBD2 identical over 10 bases. V was pared by 1 base and J by 6 bases, with 7 bases of the junction left unmatched. CDR3 length equals 16 residues. From germline, CDR1 is SEHNR and CDR2 FQNEAQ (reference sequence). CDR3 DNA: TGTGCCAGCAGCTTAGTAAGCGGGAGGGCCATGGATACGCAGTATTTT. This translates into CASSLVSGRAMDTQYF. The full variable domain, in which reference TRBV7-9 and TRBJ2-3 provide the parts outside the CDR3, is DTGVSQNPRHKITKRGQNVTFRCDPISEHNRLYWYRQTLGQGPEFLTYFQNEAQLEKSRLLSDRFSAERPKGSFSTLEIQRTEQGDSAMYLCASSLVSGRAMDTQYFGPGTRLTVL.

The chain is built from TRBV3-1 and TRBJ2-1, with D possibly matching TRBD1 (6 bases). In germline, CDR1 is LGHDT, CDR2 YNNKEL (reference sequence). The CDR3 extends over 17 amino acids. Trimming shortened V by 0 bases and J by 3 bases, and 15 bases separated the two germline ends. The CDR3 bases are TGTGCCAGCAGCCAAGACCTCTCGGGACAAGTCTACAATGAGCAGTTCTTC. Translated, it gives CASSQDLSGQVYNEQFF.

The chain uses TRBV7-4 and TRBJ2-7; D possibly corresponds to TRBD1 (5 bases). CDR3 length: 15 amino acids. V lost 5 bases and J lost 1, with 15 bases in between. Germline CDR1 SGHVT, CDR2 SQSDAQ. In DNA, the CDR3 is TGTGCCAGCAGCCTTAGCAGGGCGAAGTCCTACGAGCAGTACTTC. Residues: CASSLSRAKSYEQYF. Variable domain in full (rest from reference TRBV7-4 and TRBJ2-7): GAGVSQSPRYKVAKRGRDVALRCDSISGHVTLYWYRQTLGQGSEVLTYSQSDAQRDKSGRPSGRFSAERPERSVSTLKIQRTEQGDSAVYLCASSLSRAKSYEQYFGPGTRLTVT.

V usage is TRBV7-9 and J usage is TRBJ1-6, with 7 bases matching TRBD1. V shed 5 bases and J 4 bases; nucleotides not matched to a gene: 5. The CDR3 is 15 residues long. CDR1 is SEHNR and CDR2 is FQNEAQ in the germline V gene (reference sequence). The CDR3 region has the DNA TGTGCCAGCAGCGAACCGACAGGGTATAATTCACCCCTCCACTTT. Amino acids: CASSEPTGYNSPLHF.

This sequence joins TRBV20-1 and TRBJ1-4; 7 positions match TRBD1. Per germline, CDR1 DFQATT and CDR2 SNEGSKA (reference sequence). The CDR3 sequence is 17 residues long. The V gene end was trimmed by 6 bases and the J gene end by 0 bases; junction bases not matched to a gene: 13. The CDR3 nucleotides read TGCAGTGCGATCGGGACAGTCAAACACCCAACTAATGAAAAACTGTTTTTT. Protein sequence: CSAIGTVKHPTNEKLFF.

This clonotype showed up just a few times. The genes are TRBV7-9 and TRBJ2-7; D is perhaps TRBD1 (6 bases). The CDR3 runs to 15 residues. The V end lost 0 bases, the J end lost 0 bases, and 9 bases lay between the germline ends. Per the germline V gene, CDR1 is SEHNR and CDR2 is FQNEAQ (reference sequence). CDR3 loop: CASSLALDSSYEQYF. In DNA, the CDR3 is TGTGCCAGCAGCTTAGCGCTGGACAGCTCCTACGAGCAGTACTTC.

The V gene is TRBV5-1, the J gene TRBJ2-1; D gene uncertain. Trimming pared 7 bases from V and 5 bases from J, leaving 13 bases between. Germline CDR1 and CDR2: SGHRS and YFSETQ. The CDR3 contains 13 residues. Here the CDR3 reads CASVPDNHNEQFF. In DNA form, the CDR3 reads TGCGCCAGCGTCCCTGACAACCACAATGAGCAGTTCTTC.

The V call is TRBV20-1, the J call TRBJ2-7; TRBD2 agrees at 14 bases. This CDR3 is built from 15 residues. Germline-derived CDR1 and CDR2 are DFQATT and SNEGSKA (reference sequence). The V and J ends lost 7 bases and 1 base, in that order; junction bases with no gene match: 6. The CDR3, as DNA: TGCAGTGGGTGGACTAGCGGGAGGCTGTCCTACGAGCAGTACTTC. Amino acid sequence: CSGWTSGRLSYEQYF.

The chain has TRBV7-4 and TRBJ1-2; D gene ambiguous. The CDR3 extends over 14 amino acids. Germline V gives CDR1 SGHVT, CDR2 SQSDAQ. Trimming removed 1 base from V and 3 bases from J, with 9 bases in between. CDR3: CASSLDGDHYGYTF. The CDR3 region has the DNA TGTGCCAGCAGCTTAGACGGAGATCACTATGGCTACACCTTC.

This clonotype appeared many times. The chain couples TRBV5-1 to TRBJ1-5, with D possibly TRBD1 on 5 matching bases. The CDR3 covers 15 residues. Germline V gene sequence: CDR1 SGHRS, CDR2 YFSETQ. Between the trimmed V and J ends, which lost 0 bases and 2 bases, there was a span of 9 bases. The CDR3 loop reads CASSLVSGGNQPQHF. The CDR3 region has the DNA TGCGCCAGCAGCTTGGTATCGGGGGGCAATCAGCCCCAGCATTTT.

This chain connects TRBV12-3 or TRBV12-4 to TRBJ2-7, with 8 bases matching TRBD2. This CDR3 is 16 amino acids long. Trimming cost V 7 bases and J 5 bases; bases outside gene matches: 16. CDR3 DNA: TGTGCCAGCACCCCTCTACCCACGGGGGGGCCAAACGAGCAGTACTTC. This translates into CASTPLPTGGPNEQYF.

J is TRBJ1-1 and V is TRBV24-1; TRBD1 agrees at 7 bases. CDR3 length equals 15 residues. The germline gives CDR1 KGHDR, CDR2 SFDVKD. The junction had 7 bases not matched to a gene; V was cut back by 7 bases and J by 0 bases. CDR3 in amino acids: CATSAGQSMNTEAFF. CDR3 DNA sequence: TGTGCCACCAGCGCGGGACAGTCCATGAACACTGAAGCTTTCTTT.

The chain combines TRBV7-6 with TRBJ1-2; 8 bases map to TRBD1. This CDR3 comprises 14 residues. V trimming: 4 bases; J trimming: 6 bases; junction bases outside the gene matches: 7. Germline V CDR1 and CDR2: SGHVS, FNYEAQ. The CDR3 reads CASSSIRTGNGYTF. In nucleotides, the CDR3 is TGTGCCAGCAGCTCTATACGGACAGGGAATGGCTACACCTTC.

Of note for this clonotype: The conserved closing phenylalanine or tryptophan is absent in this CDR3, likely reflecting a read error. The CDR3 spells CATSRGDGGNSPLHV. In nucleotides, the CDR3 is TGTGCCACCAGCAGAGGGGACGGAGGGAATTCACCCCTCCACGTT. V usage is TRBV15 and J usage is TRBJ1-6; a weak D match, TRBD1 (5 bases). Trimming removed 1 base at V and 7 bases at J, with 11 bases between. The CDR3 extends over 15 amino acids. CDR1 and CDR2 (germline): LNHNV, YYDKDF (reference sequence).

The chain links TRBV20-1 to TRBJ2-7; D not certain. CDR1 is DFQATT and CDR2 is SNEGSKA in the germline V gene (reference sequence). This CDR3 contains 15 residues. V was shortened by 5 bases and J by 0 bases, with 17 bases between the two germline ends. DNA of the CDR3: TGCAGTGCTCCAGCCCCGGCTCTAGGCTCCTACGAGCAGTACTTC. Encoded protein: CSAPAPALGSYEQYF.

The J gene is TRBJ2-3, the V gene TRBV20-1, with D hard to call. The germline V gene encodes CDR1 DFQATT and CDR2 SNEGSKA (reference sequence). The V end was cut by 3 bases, the J end by 0 bases, with 13 bases between. This CDR3 region has 15 residues. CDR3 residues: CSASRQKGSTDTQYF. CDR3 bases: TGCAGTGCTAGTCGGCAGAAGGGTAGCACAGATACGCAGTATTTT.

The rearrangement links TRBV5-1 to TRBJ1-4; 8 bases map to TRBD1. With V trimmed by 4 bases and J by 7 bases, 9 bases remained unmatched. The germline V gene encodes CDR1 SGHRS and CDR2 YFSETQ. This CDR3 region has 15 residues. The CDR3 is CASSPADRGGEKLFF. As DNA, the CDR3 is TGCGCCAGCAGCCCTGCCGACAGGGGAGGTGAAAAACTGTTTTTT. The full variable domain, rest sourced from reference TRBV5-1 and TRBJ1-4, is KAGVTQTPRYLIKTRGQQVTLSCSPISGHRSVSWYQQTPGQGLQFLFEYFSETQRNKGNFPGRFSGRQFSNSRSEMNVSTLELGDSALYLCASSPADRGGEKLFFGSGTQLSVL.